The 4 T cell receptor beta chains below all came from one sample that was sequenced in a study of CD8+ T cells in alopecia areata. Following RNA extraction, reverse transcription yielded cDNA that acted as the sequencing template. The protocol was immunoSEQ multiplex PCR, while the TCRdb copy is restricted to in-frame clones and leaves out a portion. Here the sample spans approximately 130,000 clones, 47% being singletons. Sequenced sample: NKG2D-low CD8+ T cells sorted from blood. Every receptor here comes from a human donor with alopecia areata.

The genes are TRBV5-6 and TRBJ2-2; D is uncertain. Germline-derived CDR1 and CDR2 are SGHDT and YYEEEE. V was pared by 2 bases and J by 6 bases, with 5 bases between. CDR3 length: 12 residues. In DNA, the CDR3 is TGTGCCAGCAGCTTCGGGCCCGGGGAGCTGTTTTTT. Protein sequence: CASSFGPGELFF.

The rearrangement uses TRBV5-4 and TRBJ2-3, with 8 bases aligning to TRBD1. The CDR3 length is 16 residues. Per germline, CDR1 SGHNT and CDR2 YYREEE (reference sequence). Trimming at V came to 4 bases and at J to 4 bases, leaving 11 bases not matched to a gene. The CDR3 DNA reads TGTGCCAGCAGCACAGGGGGAGAGGGCGGGGCAGATACGCAGTATTTT. Translation: CASSTGGEGGADTQYF.

This clone was seen only a few times. V and J are TRBV28 and TRBJ1-4, with 7 bases aligning to TRBD1. The CDR3 extends over 17 amino acids. Germline loops: CDR1 MDHEN, CDR2 SYDVKM. The trim removed 5 bases at V and 0 bases at J, leaving 9 bases unmatched. In DNA, the CDR3 is TGTGCCAGCAGTCTTACAGGGGCCGTTGCAACTAATGAAAAACTGTTTTTT. Protein product: CASSLTGAVATNEKLFF.

For the CDR3, the DNA is TGCAGCGTTGTGCGAGCGGGAGATCCTTCCGGGGAGCTGTTTTTT. Protein product: CSVVRAGDPSGELFF. V gene TRBV29-1 combines with J gene TRBJ2-2, with 8 bases identical to TRBD2. With V trimmed by 4 bases and J by 6 bases, 10 bases remained unmatched. The germline CDR1 and CDR2 sequences are SQVTM and ANQGSEA. The CDR3 has 15 residues.